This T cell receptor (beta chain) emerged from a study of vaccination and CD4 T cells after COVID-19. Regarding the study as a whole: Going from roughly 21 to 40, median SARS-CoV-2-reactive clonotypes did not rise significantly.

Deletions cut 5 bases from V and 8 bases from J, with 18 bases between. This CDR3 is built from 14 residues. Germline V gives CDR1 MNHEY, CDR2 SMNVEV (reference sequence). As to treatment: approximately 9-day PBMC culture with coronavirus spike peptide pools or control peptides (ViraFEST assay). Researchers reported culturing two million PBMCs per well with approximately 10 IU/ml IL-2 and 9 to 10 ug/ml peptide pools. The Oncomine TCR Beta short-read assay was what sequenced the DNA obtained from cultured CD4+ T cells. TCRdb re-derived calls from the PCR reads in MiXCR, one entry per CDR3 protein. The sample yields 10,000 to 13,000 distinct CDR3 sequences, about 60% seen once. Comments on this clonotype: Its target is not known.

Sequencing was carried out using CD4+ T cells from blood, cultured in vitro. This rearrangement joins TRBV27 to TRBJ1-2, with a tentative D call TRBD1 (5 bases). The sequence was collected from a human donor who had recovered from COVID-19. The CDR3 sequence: CASSKRDRGSGYTF. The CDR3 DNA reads TGTGCCAGCAGTAAAAGGGACCGGGGAAGCGGCTACACCTTC.